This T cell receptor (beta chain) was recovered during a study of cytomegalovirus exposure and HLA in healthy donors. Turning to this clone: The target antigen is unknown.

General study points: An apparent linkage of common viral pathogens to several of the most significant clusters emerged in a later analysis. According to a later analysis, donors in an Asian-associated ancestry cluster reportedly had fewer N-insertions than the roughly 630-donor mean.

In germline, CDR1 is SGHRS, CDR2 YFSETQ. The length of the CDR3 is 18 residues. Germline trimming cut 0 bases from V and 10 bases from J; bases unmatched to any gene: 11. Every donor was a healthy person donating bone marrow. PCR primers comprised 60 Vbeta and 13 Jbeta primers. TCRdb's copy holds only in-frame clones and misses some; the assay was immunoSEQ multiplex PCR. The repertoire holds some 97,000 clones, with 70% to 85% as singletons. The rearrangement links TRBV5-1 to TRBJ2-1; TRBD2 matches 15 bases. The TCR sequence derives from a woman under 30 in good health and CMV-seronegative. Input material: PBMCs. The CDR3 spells CASSLARTSGRASREQFF. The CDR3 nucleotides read TGCGCCAGCAGCTTGGCGAGGACTAGCGGGAGGGCGTCCCGCGAGCAGTTCTTC.